Listed here are 14 T cell receptor beta chains from one sample, sequenced in a study of CD8+CD57+ T cells in acquired aplastic anemia (dated by TCRdb to 2017 to 2018). Sequencing was performed on an Illumina HiSeq 2000. Genomic DNA was used as template for profiling of TCR beta VDJ combinations and CDR3 sequences. TCRdb cleaned the public reads at Q25 with fastp, built clones with MiXCR and kept in-frame beta chains. Rows with a matching CDR3 protein are joined into one entry that keeps the most common DNA and genes. This sample lists 350,000 to 450,000 distinct CDR3 sequences; 65% to 80% were detected once. In total, the top ten clones hold 3.5% to 4.5% of the sample. The sequencing input was sorted CD4+, CD8+, or CD8+CD57+ T cells (not recorded which) from PBMCs. The receptors were sampled from a human donor in good health, serving as a control.

This rearrangement joins TRBV15 to TRBJ2-7; D might be TRBD1 (5 bases). This CDR3 contains 17 residues. Germline V gene sequence: CDR1 LNHNV, CDR2 YYDKDF (reference sequence). Trimming pared 5 bases from V and 8 bases from J, leaving 28 bases between. This chain's CDR3 is CATSLYGETQGFQQQYF. The CDR3 DNA reads as TGTGCCACCAGCCTATATGGAGAGACCCAGGGCTTCCAGCAGCAGTACTTC.

CDR3 nucleotide sequence: TGTGCCAGCAGCCTGCAGGGGGCTGGGTACGAACAGTACCACTTT. As protein: CASSLQGAGYEQYHF. The gene calls are TRBV7-2 and TRBJ1-6, with TRBD1 identical over 8 bases. J gave up 18 bases and V 5 bases, and 18 bases lay outside the gene matches. This CDR3 is 15 amino acids long. The V gene's germline CDR1 is SGHTA and CDR2 FQGNSA.

V gene TRBV11-1 combines with J gene TRBJ1-2; D ambiguous. Trimming pared 3 bases from V and 6 bases from J, leaving 26 bases between. The CDR3 spans 18 residues. The V gene's germline CDR1 is SGHAT and CDR2 FQDESV (reference sequence). DNA of the CDR3: TGTGCCAGCAGCTTCCGAACCAAACGGAACCTACGTCGACATGGCTACACCTTC. As protein: CASSFRTKRNLRRHGYTF.

Comment on this clonotype: One end of the junction does not line up with germline, which may come from a read error. V is TRBV10-1 and J is TRBJ2-7, with D perhaps matching TRBD1 (6 bases). The CDR3 has 14 amino acids. CDR1 and CDR2 (germline): WNHNN, SYGVQD (reference sequence). CDR3 DNA: TGTGCCAGCAGTGGGGCCGACAGGAACTATGAGCACACCTTC. This gives the protein CASSGADRNYEHTF.

There are many counts of this clonotype. The chain links TRBV7-2 to TRBJ2-1, with TRBD2 identical over 10 bases. The J segment lost 0 bases and the V segment lost 3 bases, leaving 2 bases of the junction unmatched. CDR3 length: 16 amino acids. Germline V CDR1 and CDR2: SGHTA, FQGNSA. The CDR3 loop reads CASSFPSGSSYNEQFF. DNA of the CDR3: TGTGCCAGCAGCTTTCCTAGCGGGAGCTCCTACAATGAGCAGTTCTTC.

V is TRBV24-1 and J is TRBJ1-1, with D maybe TRBD1 (5 bases). CDR1 KGHDR and CDR2 SFDVKD come from the germline V gene. Trimming removed 3 bases from V and 3 bases from J, with 10 bases in between. CDR3 length: 14 amino acids. CDR3 region: CATSDGGGYTEAFF. DNA for the CDR3: TGTGCCACCAGTGATGGGGGTGGCTACACTGAAGCTTTCTTT.

The chain couples TRBV12-3 or TRBV12-4 to TRBJ1-3, with D tentatively TRBD1 (6 bases). CDR3 length: 15 amino acids. The germline V and J ends were trimmed by 5 bases and 1 base, with 12 bases remaining between them. The CDR3 sequence: CASSPVQGSGNTIYF. Written as DNA, the CDR3 is TGTGCCAGCAGTCCAGTCCAGGGGTCTGGAAACACCATATATTTT.

Notes on this clonotype: The junction shows a germline mismatch at one end, possibly a read error. V gene TRBV7-4 combines with J gene TRBJ1-2; D gene unclear. Germline lookup yields CDR1 SGHVT and CDR2 SQSDAQ. The length of the CDR3 is 13 residues. CDR3 bases: TGTGCCAGCAGTTCTCGTCGGCTCTGTGTCTATGCCTTC. Its protein product is CASSSRRLCVYAF.

This clonotype was found a few times. The rearrangement joins TRBV24-1 to TRBJ2-1; D may be TRBD2 (5 bases). The length of the CDR3 is 17 residues. Trimming removed 0 bases at V and 4 bases at J, with 15 bases between. Germline CDR1 KGHDR, CDR2 SFDVKD. The CDR3 DNA follows: TGTGCCACCAGTGATTTGTCGGGGAGACCGCTATACAATGAGCAGTTCTTC. Protein sequence: CATSDLSGRPLYNEQFF.

V and J are TRBV5-1 and TRBJ1-2; D remains ambiguous. V was pared by 2 bases and J by 6 bases, with 17 bases between. Germline CDR1 reads SGHRS; CDR2 reads YFSETQ. This CDR3 spans 15 amino acids. The CDR3 region has the DNA TGCGCCAGCAGCTTAGTTCTCGGCGGGGTCCATGGCTACACCTTC. Protein product: CASSLVLGGVHGYTF. Full variable domain (missing parts from reference TRBV5-1 and TRBJ1-2): KAGVTQTPRYLIKTRGQQVTLSCSPISGHRSVSWYQQTPGQGLQFLFEYFSETQRNKGNFPGRFSGRQFSNSRSEMNVSTLELGDSALYLCASSLVLGGVHGYTFGSGTRLTVV.

The CDR3 coding sequence is TGTGCCAGCAGCCGGACAGCGGGGGGGGAAGAGACCCAGTACTTC. Protein sequence: CASSRTAGGEETQYF. The chain recombines TRBV7-3 with TRBJ2-5; 10 bases align to TRBD2. Trimming cost V 5 bases and J 3 bases; bases outside gene matches: 6. This CDR3 is built from 15 residues. Germline lookup yields CDR1 SGHTA and CDR2 FQGTGA.

The chain is built from TRBV12-3 or TRBV12-4 and TRBJ2-6; no clear D gene. There are 17 residues in the CDR3. V was clipped by 6 bases and J by 1 base, with 16 bases between them. The CDR3 is CASSLVLEYSGANVLTF. CDR3 nucleotide sequence: TGTGCCAGCAGCCTTGTGCTAGAATATTCTGGGGCCAACGTCCTGACTTTC.

V and J are TRBV7-6 and TRBJ2-7, with 7 bases that match TRBD1. Unmatched junction bases numbered 8, after V lost 5 bases and J lost 4 bases. The germline gives CDR1 SGHVS, CDR2 FNYEAQ. The CDR3 is 14 amino acids. CDR3 DNA: TGTGCCAGCAGCATTACGGGACAGAAATACGAGCAGTACTTC. This translates into CASSITGQKYEQYF.

Points on this clonotype: This CDR3 is missing its conserved last phenylalanine or tryptophan, likely due to a read error. The gene calls are TRBV20-1 and TRBJ1-2; D possibly corresponds to TRBD1 (5 bases). Trimming took off 0 bases at V and 6 bases at J, with 17 bases between the two ends. CDR1 and CDR2 from the germline V gene are DFQATT and SNEGSKA (reference sequence). CDR3 length: 15 amino acids. The CDR3 loop reads CSARDPQGAGDGYTL. In DNA, the CDR3 is TGCAGTGCTAGAGACCCTCAAGGGGCAGGAGATGGCTACACCCTC.